These 21 T cell receptor beta chains came from one sample sequenced in a study of OX40 agonist ivuxolimab in advanced cancers. Some clones are missing from TCRdb's copy, which holds only in-frame ones; the method was immunoSEQ multiplex PCR. The sample consists of around 88,000 clones, 92% of them appearing once. The source material was CD4+ or CD8+ T cells sorted from blood, sampled in a trial of the OX40 agonist ivuxolimab. The receptor set was obtained from an adult with an advanced solid tumor such as melanoma, head and neck, liver or kidney cancer.

The rearrangement uses TRBV19 and TRBJ1-5, with a possible D match to TRBD1 (6 bases). This CDR3 region has 18 residues. Between the trimmed V and J ends, which lost 2 bases and 0 bases, there was a span of 17 bases. The V gene's germline CDR1 is LNHDA and CDR2 SQIVND (reference sequence). DNA for the CDR3: TGTGCCAGTAGTATAAGGTACCGGACAGTCGATAGCAATCAGCCCCAGCATTTT. As protein: CASSIRYRTVDSNQPQHF. The full variable domain, with the rest looked up from reference TRBV19 and TRBJ1-5, is DGGITQSPKYLFRKEGQNVTLSCEQNLNHDAMYWYRQDPGQGLRLIYYSQIVNDFQKGDIAEGYSVSREKKESFPLTVTSAQKNPTAFYLCASSIRYRTVDSNQPQHFGDGTRLSIL.

J is TRBJ2-5 and V is TRBV9; 14 bases map to TRBD2. This CDR3 spans 17 amino acids. Unmatched junction bases numbered 5, after V lost 2 bases and J lost 2 bases. Germline values: CDR1 SGDLS, CDR2 YYNGEE. The CDR3 sequence is CASSVGTSGGRQETQYF. CDR3 in DNA: TGTGCCAGCAGCGTCGGGACTAGCGGGGGCCGACAAGAGACCCAGTACTTC.

This chain uses TRBV30 with TRBJ2-3; D gene unclear. Trimming left V 5 bases short and J 4 bases short, with 7 bases between. The length of the CDR3 is 11 residues. Germline V gene data show CDR1 as GTSNPN and CDR2 as SVGIG (reference sequence). The CDR3 DNA is TGTGCCTGGTTTCTTGCAGATACGCAGTATTTT. Encoded protein: CAWFLADTQYF. Complete variable domain (other parts from reference TRBV30 and TRBJ2-3): SQTIHQWPATLVQPVGSPLSLECTVEGTSNPNLYWYRQAAGRGLQLLFYSVGIGQISSEVPQNLSASRPQDRQFILSSKKLLLSDSGFYLCAWFLADTQYFGPGTRLTVL.

This clone showed up just once. The chain carries TRBV5-8 and TRBJ2-7; the D is unclear. Trimming shortened V by 1 base and J by 2 bases, and 7 bases separated the two germline ends. CDR1 and CDR2 (germline): SGHTS, YDEGEE. The CDR3 has 13 amino acids. CDR3 in amino acids: CASSLWGTYEQYF. DNA of the CDR3: TGTGCCAGCAGCTTGTGGGGAACCTACGAGCAGTACTTC.

The rearrangement uses TRBV5-1 and TRBJ1-5; D not certain. Per the germline V gene, CDR1 is SGHRS and CDR2 is YFSETQ. The CDR3 consists of 14 residues. Between the trimmed V and J ends, which lost 2 bases and 7 bases, there was a span of 13 bases. This chain's CDR3 is CASSLGPGSQPQHF. The CDR3 bases are TGCGCCAGCAGCTTAGGCCCGGGGAGCCAGCCCCAGCATTTT.

V usage is TRBV6-5 and J usage is TRBJ1-4; D is uncertain. V was cut by 5 bases and J by 6 bases, with 4 bases left in between. Germline V gene lookup returns CDR1 MNHEY and CDR2 SVGAGI. This CDR3 contains 11 residues. The DNA of the CDR3 is TGTGCCAGCAGTAACGATGAAAAACTGTTTTTT. Translated, it gives CASSNDEKLFF.

The rearrangement links TRBV2 to TRBJ1-5, with D perhaps TRBD1 (5 bases). The CDR3 has 15 residues. Between the trimmed V and J ends, which lost 7 bases and 4 bases, there was a span of 17 bases. CDR1 is SNHLY, CDR2 FYNNEI, per germline. CDR3 amino acids: CASTPSRVSNQPQHF. CDR3 coding DNA: TGTGCCAGCACCCCCAGCAGGGTCTCTAATCAGCCCCAGCATTTT.

Note on this clone: Distinct nucleotide sequences in the sample also encode this CDR3. The chain is built from TRBV6-1 and TRBJ2-7, with D unclear. Per germline, CDR1 MNHNS and CDR2 SASEGT. This CDR3 region has 11 residues. V was trimmed by 5 bases and J by 3 bases, leaving 5 bases between them. The CDR3 DNA is TGTGCCAGCAGTCCTCTCTACGAGCAGTACTTC. Its protein is CASSPLYEQYF.

The genes are TRBV18 and TRBJ2-7; the D gene is possibly TRBD1 (5 bases). CDR3 length: 12 amino acids. The germline CDR1 and CDR2 sequences are KGHSH and LQKENI. V lost 5 bases and J 3 bases, leaving 8 bases between the germline ends. CDR3 loop: CASSRGGYEQYF. The CDR3 DNA reads as TGTGCCAGCTCAAGGGGCGGCTACGAGCAGTACTTC.

This sequence joins TRBV6-4 and TRBJ1-6; TRBD1 might be the D (5 bases). CDR1 is MRHNA and CDR2 is SNTAGT in the germline V gene. Trimming took 6 bases from V and 3 from J, leaving 15 bases between them. The CDR3 has 16 amino acids. DNA for the CDR3: TGTGCCAGCAGCCGCGTTCGGGGGGACTATAATTCACCCCTCCACTTT. As protein: CASSRVRGDYNSPLHF.

The rearrangement uses TRBV9 and TRBJ1-2; TRBD1 is a possible D gene (5 bases). There are 16 residues in the CDR3. Trimming shortened V by 2 bases and J by 2 bases, and 16 bases separated the two germline ends. CDR1 SGDLS and CDR2 YYNGEE come from the germline V gene. As DNA, the CDR3 is TGTGCCAGCAGCGTCGGATCAATGACAGTCAACTATGGCTACACCTTC. Translating gives CASSVGSMTVNYGYTF. Drawing the rest from reference TRBV9 and TRBJ1-2, the complete variable domain is DSGVTQTPKHLITATGQRVTLRCSPRSGDLSVYWYQQSLDQGLQFLIQYYNGEERAKGNILERFSAQQFPDLHSELNLSSLELGDSALYFCASSVGSMTVNYGYTFGSGTRLTVV.

This clone was seen once. J is TRBJ2-1 and V is TRBV2; 9 positions agree with TRBD2. This CDR3 is built from 13 residues. Per the germline V gene, CDR1 is SNHLY and CDR2 is FYNNEI. V lost 10 bases to trimming and J lost 7 bases; unmatched junction nucleotides: 8. The DNA of the CDR3 is TGTGCCACCGGTAGCGGGAGAGGTAATGAGCAGTTCTTC. Residues: CATGSGRGNEQFF.

V usage is TRBV19 and J usage is TRBJ2-7; 11 positions agree with TRBD2. The V segment lost 5 bases and the J segment 3 bases; nucleotides outside the gene matches: 12. This CDR3 has 17 residues. Germline V CDR1 and CDR2: LNHDA, SQIVND (reference sequence). The DNA for the CDR3 is TGTGCCAGTAGTCCGGGGGCTAGCGGGAGGTTACTCTACGAGCAGTACTTC. Translation gives CASSPGASGRLLYEQYF. Based on the CDR3 plus reference TRBV19 and TRBJ2-7, the full variable domain is DGGITQSPKYLFRKEGQNVTLSCEQNLNHDAMYWYRQDPGQGLRLIYYSQIVNDFQKGDIAEGYSVSREKKESFPLTVTSAQKNPTAFYLCASSPGASGRLLYEQYFGPGTRLTVT.

A word on this clone: An end of the junction does not agree with germline; a read error may underlie this. V gene TRBV10-3 combines with J gene TRBJ1-5; TRBD1 aligns across 10 bases. In germline, CDR1 is ENHRY, CDR2 SYGVKD. CDR3 length: 14 residues. The CDR3 nucleotides are TGTGCCATCAGTGGGGACAGGGGCAATCAGTCCCAGCATTTT. This translates into CAISGDRGNQSQHF.

This chain joins TRBV7-3 and TRBJ2-2, with D possibly matching TRBD1 (5 bases). Germline V lookup: CDR1 SGHTA, CDR2 FQGTGA. Deletions cut 2 bases from V and 0 bases from J, with 13 bases between. The CDR3 is 17 residues long. DNA of the CDR3: TGTGCCAGCAGCTTACAGGGTTTGGGGCCGAACACCGGGGAGCTGTTTTTT. It specifies CASSLQGLGPNTGELFF.

The genes are TRBV5-1 and TRBJ2-2, with a tentative D call TRBD2 (6 bases). Germline values: CDR1 SGHRS, CDR2 YFSETQ. The CDR3 is 13 residues long. The ends were cut back, 4 bases at V and 5 bases at J, with 9 bases in the middle. CDR3 in DNA: TGCGCCAGCAGCAACGGGGGAACCGGGGAGCTGTTTTTT. Translation gives CASSNGGTGELFF.

The CDR3 here is CASSEPESLGGGYTF. The DNA for the CDR3 is TGTGCCAGCAGTGAGCCCGAATCTCTCGGGGGCGGCTACACCTTC. The chain couples TRBV6-1 to TRBJ1-2; D perhaps matches TRBD1 (6 bases). The CDR3 contains 15 residues. CDR1 MNHNS and CDR2 SASEGT come from the germline V gene. Between the trimmed V and J ends, which lost 3 bases and 8 bases, there was a span of 19 bases.

The chain is built from TRBV10-2 and TRBJ1-1; D uncertain. Trimming shortened V by 0 bases and J by 11 bases, and 13 bases separated the two germline ends. The CDR3 has 13 residues. Germline loops: CDR1 WSHSY, CDR2 SAAADI. The CDR3 bases are TGCGCCAGCAGTGAGTCGAGGTCGAGTGAGGCTTTCTTT. Its translation is CASSESRSSEAFF.

This chain links TRBV6-1 with TRBJ2-3; D is possibly TRBD2 (5 bases). V dropped 4 bases and J dropped 3 bases, with 14 bases sitting between them. The germline gives CDR1 MNHNS, CDR2 SASEGT. The CDR3 has 15 residues. The CDR3 sequence: CASSVQPLATDTQYF. The DNA for the CDR3 is TGTGCCAGCAGTGTTCAGCCTCTAGCTACAGATACGCAGTATTTT.

This clone was seen just once. The CDR3 DNA reads TGTGCCAGCAGCATTAACGGACTAGCGGGGAATGAGCAGTTCTTC. As protein: CASSINGLAGNEQFF. The V gene is TRBV28, the J gene TRBJ2-1, with 12 bases fitting TRBD2. V gave up 6 bases and J gave up 7 bases; unmatched junction bases: 7. The length of the CDR3 is 15 residues. Germline-derived CDR1 and CDR2 are MDHEN and SYDVKM.

The chain combines TRBV5-1 with TRBJ2-1; 10 bases line up with TRBD2. The CDR3 loop spans 14 amino acids. V trimming: 4 bases; J trimming: 9 bases; junction bases outside the gene matches: 7. CDR1 is SGHRS, CDR2 YFSETQ, per germline. CDR3 DNA: TGCGCCAGCAGCGACAAAACTAGCGGGGTTGAGCAGTTCTTC. Translating gives CASSDKTSGVEQFF.